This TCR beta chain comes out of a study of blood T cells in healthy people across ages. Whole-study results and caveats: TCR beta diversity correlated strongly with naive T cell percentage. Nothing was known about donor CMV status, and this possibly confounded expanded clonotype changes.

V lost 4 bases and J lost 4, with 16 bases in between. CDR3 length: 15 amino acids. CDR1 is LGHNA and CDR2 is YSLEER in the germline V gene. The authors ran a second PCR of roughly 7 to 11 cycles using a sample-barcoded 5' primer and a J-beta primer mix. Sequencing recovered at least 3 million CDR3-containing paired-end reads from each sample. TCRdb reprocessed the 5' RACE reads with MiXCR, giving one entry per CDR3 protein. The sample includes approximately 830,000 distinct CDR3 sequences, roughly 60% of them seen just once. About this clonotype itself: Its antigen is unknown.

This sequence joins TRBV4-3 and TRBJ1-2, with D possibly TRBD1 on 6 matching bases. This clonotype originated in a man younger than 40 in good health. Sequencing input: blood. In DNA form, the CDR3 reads TGCGCCAGCAGCCCTGGACAGAACCCTACCTATGGCTACACCTTC. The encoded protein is CASSPGQNPTYGYTF.